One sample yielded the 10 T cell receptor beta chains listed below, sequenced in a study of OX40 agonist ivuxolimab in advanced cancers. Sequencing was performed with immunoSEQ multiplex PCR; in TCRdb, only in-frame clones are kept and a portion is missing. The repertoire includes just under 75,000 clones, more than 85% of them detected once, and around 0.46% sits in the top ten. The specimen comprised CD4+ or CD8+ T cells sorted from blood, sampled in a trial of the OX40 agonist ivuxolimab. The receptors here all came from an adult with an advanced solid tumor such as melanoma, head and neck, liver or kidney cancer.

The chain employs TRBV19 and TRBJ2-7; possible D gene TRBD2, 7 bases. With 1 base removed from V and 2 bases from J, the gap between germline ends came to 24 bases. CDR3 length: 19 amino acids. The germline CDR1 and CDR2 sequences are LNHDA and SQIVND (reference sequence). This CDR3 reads CASSIGGGWGQINPYEQYF. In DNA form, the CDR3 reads TGTGCCAGTAGTATAGGGGGGGGCTGGGGACAAATAAACCCCTACGAGCAGTACTTC.

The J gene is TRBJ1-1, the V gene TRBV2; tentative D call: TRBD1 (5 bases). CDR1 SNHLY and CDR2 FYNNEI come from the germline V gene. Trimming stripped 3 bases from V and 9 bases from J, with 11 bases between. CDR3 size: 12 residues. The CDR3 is CASSDGAGKAFF. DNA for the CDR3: TGTGCCAGCAGTGACGGGGCAGGTAAAGCTTTCTTT.

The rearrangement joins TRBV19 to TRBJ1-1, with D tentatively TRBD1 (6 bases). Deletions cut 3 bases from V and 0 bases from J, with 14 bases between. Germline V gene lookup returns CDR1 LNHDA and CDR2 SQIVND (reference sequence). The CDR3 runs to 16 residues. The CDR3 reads CASSMNRPGVNTEAFF. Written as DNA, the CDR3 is TGTGCCAGTAGTATGAACCGACCAGGGGTGAACACTGAAGCTTTCTTT.

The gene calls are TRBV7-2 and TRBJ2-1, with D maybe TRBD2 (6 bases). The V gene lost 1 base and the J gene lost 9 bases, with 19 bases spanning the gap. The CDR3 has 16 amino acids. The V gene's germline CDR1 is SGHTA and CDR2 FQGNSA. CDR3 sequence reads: CASSLVVGGSVGEQFF. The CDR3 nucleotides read TGTGCCAGCAGCTTAGTTGTGGGAGGATCGGTAGGTGAGCAGTTCTTC.

As DNA, the CDR3 is TGTGCCAGCAGCTCAGGACCCCGCAATGAGCAGTTCTTC. This codes for CASSSGPRNEQFF. The V gene is TRBV7-8, the J gene TRBJ2-1; D not certain. This CDR3 region has 13 residues. Germline V lookup: CDR1 SGHVS, CDR2 FQNEAQ. Trimming removed 4 bases at V and 6 bases at J, with 10 bases between.

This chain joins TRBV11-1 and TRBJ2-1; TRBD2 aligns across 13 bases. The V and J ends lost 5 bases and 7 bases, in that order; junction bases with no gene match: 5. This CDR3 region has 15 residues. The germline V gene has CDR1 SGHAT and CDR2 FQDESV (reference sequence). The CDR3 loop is CASSRGTSGINEQFF. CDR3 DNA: TGTGCCAGCAGCCGTGGGACTAGCGGGATAAATGAGCAGTTCTTC.

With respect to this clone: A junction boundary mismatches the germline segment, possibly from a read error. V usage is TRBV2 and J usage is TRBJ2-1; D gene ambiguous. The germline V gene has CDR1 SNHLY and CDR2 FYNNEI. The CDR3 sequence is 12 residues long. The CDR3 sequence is CASSVWSNGQFF. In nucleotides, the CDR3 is TGTGCCAGCAGTGTGTGGAGTAATGGGCAGTTCTTC.

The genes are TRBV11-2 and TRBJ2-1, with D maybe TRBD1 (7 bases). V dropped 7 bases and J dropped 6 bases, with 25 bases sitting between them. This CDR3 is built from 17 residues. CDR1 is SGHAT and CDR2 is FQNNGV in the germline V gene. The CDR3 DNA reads TGTGCCAGCACCCCAGGGAGGTCCGGGACAGCCCCCAATGAGCAGTTCTTC. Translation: CASTPGRSGTAPNEQFF. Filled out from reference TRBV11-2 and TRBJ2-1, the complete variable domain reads EAGVAQSPRYKIIEKRQSVAFWCNPISGHATLYWYQQILGQGPKLLIQFQNNGVVDDSQLPKDRFSAERLKGVDSTLKIQPAKLEDSAVYLCASTPGRSGTAPNEQFFGPGTRLTVL.

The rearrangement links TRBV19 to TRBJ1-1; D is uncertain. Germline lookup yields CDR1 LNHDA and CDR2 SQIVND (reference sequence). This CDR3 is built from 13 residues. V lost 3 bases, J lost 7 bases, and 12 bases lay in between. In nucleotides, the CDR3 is TGTGCCAGTAGTATGCTTGTCCAGAGTGAAGCTTTCTTT. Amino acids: CASSMLVQSEAFF.

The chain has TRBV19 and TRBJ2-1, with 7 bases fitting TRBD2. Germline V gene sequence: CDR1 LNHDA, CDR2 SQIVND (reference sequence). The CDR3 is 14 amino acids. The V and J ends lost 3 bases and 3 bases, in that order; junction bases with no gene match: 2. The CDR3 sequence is CASSIRDYYNEQFF. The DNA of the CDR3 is TGTGCCAGTAGTATCAGGGACTACTACAATGAGCAGTTCTTC.